This TCR beta chain was obtained from a study of low-dose radiotherapy and immunotherapy resistance in tumors. Study summary: Participants in Cohort 1 were administered 0.5 Gy per fraction at 2-week intervals, to a cumulative dose of 6.5 Gy. Daily intake of oral aspirin 300 mg by patients lasted four cycles and began on cycle 1 day 1.

The CDR3 length is 16 residues. Germline CDR1 LGHDT, CDR2 YNNKEL (reference sequence). V was trimmed by 1 base and J by 3 bases, leaving 12 bases between them. The sample holds many counts of this clonotype. Gene-specific TRAV and TRBV primers were used for first-strand cDNA, covering alpha and beta chains. TCRs were amplified for 15 to 25 PCR cycles with a constant-region primer and V-primer adapter. TCRdb analysed the reads with MiXCR anew, one entry per CDR3 protein. The sample lists approximately 84,000 distinct CDR3 sequences, over 15% occurring once. Time point specified: before trial treatment. The sequencing used PBMCs, collected before treatment. The TCR originated in a male donor with prostate cancer. The chain recombines TRBV3-1 with TRBJ2-2, with a tentative D call TRBD1 (5 bases). The CDR3 reads CASSQGRGPDTGELFF. The CDR3 DNA reads as TGTGCCAGCAGCCAAGGAAGGGGTCCTGACACCGGGGAGCTGTTTTTT.